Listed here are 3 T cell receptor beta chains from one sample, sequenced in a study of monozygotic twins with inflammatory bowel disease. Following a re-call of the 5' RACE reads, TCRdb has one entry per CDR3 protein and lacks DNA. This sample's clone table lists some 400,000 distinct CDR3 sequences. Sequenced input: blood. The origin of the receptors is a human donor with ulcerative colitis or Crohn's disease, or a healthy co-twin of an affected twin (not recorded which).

CDR3 sequence reads: CAVGEGPSGNTIYF. This rearrangement joins TRBV12-3 or TRBV12-4 to TRBJ1-3. This CDR3 has 14 residues.

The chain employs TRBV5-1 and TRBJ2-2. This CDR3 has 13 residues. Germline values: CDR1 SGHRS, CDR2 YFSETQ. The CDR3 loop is CASRVPNTGELFF. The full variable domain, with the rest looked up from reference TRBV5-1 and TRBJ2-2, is KAGVTQTPRYLIKTRGQQVTLSCSPISGHRSVSWYQQTPGQGLQFLFEYFSETQRNKGNFPGRFSGRQFSNSRSEMNVSTLELGDSALYLCASRVPNTGELFFGEGSRLTVL.

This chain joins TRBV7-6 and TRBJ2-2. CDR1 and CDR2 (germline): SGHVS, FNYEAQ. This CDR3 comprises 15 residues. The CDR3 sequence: CASSSSSANTGELFF.